The 27 T cell receptor beta chains below were found in one sample sequenced in a study of T-cell reconstitution after alpha-beta-depleted transplantation in children. Unique molecular identifiers were incorporated into the prepared TCRbeta library. TCRdb fed the PCR reads into MiXCR, producing one record per CDR3 protein. The repertoire consists of around 580,000 distinct CDR3 sequences, with 23% occurring once and the leading ten covering 13% to 15%. The sample here was PBMCs, mostly from graft donor cells, taken 360 days after TCRalphabeta/CD19-depleted stem cell transplant. These receptor sequences come from a boy in the first two years of life who had a stem cell transplant for acute myeloid leukemia, so the T cells may come from the graft donor.

The chain employs TRBV2 and TRBJ1-1, with D uncertain. CDR1 is SNHLY and CDR2 is FYNNEI in the germline V gene. The V and J ends lost 2 bases and 1 base respectively, with 8 bases between them. This CDR3 comprises 14 residues. CDR3 in DNA: TGTGCCAGCAGTGAAAAAGGGAGGAACACTGAAGCTTTCTTT. It encodes CASSEKGRNTEAFF.

The chain carries TRBV9 and TRBJ2-5, with 9 bases fitting TRBD1. Germline loops: CDR1 SGDLS, CDR2 YYNGEE. The CDR3 is made up of 14 amino acids. With 3 bases clipped from V and 6 bases from J, the junction kept 6 bases outside the gene matches. The CDR3 reads CASSGTGASKTQYF. CDR3 sequence (DNA): TGTGCCAGCAGCGGGACAGGGGCGTCCAAGACCCAGTACTTC.

This clonotype appeared a single time. CDR3 region: CASSQGFFQGNLGTQYF. The CDR3 region has the DNA TGCGCCAGCAGCCAAGGATTCTTTCAGGGGAATTTAGGGACCCAGTACTTC. The rearrangement joins TRBV4-1 to TRBJ2-5; possible D gene TRBD1, 6 bases. Looked up from germline, CDR1 is MGHRA and CDR2 is YSYEKL. The CDR3 totals 17 residues. Trimming took 1 base from V and 7 from J, leaving 22 bases between them.

The CDR3 spells CSVEGTPGELFF. Written as DNA, the CDR3 is TGCAGCGTTGAAGGGACTCCCGGGGAGCTGTTTTTT. V and J are TRBV29-1 and TRBJ2-2, with D possibly TRBD2 on 5 matching bases. V lost 1 base and J 6 bases, leaving 6 bases between the germline ends. Germline V gene sequence: CDR1 SQVTM, CDR2 ANQGSEA. CDR3 length: 12 amino acids.

The V call is TRBV5-6, the J call TRBJ2-5, with a weak D call TRBD2 (5 bases). From germline, CDR1 is SGHDT and CDR2 YYEEEE. V lost 4 bases and J lost 6, with 10 bases in between. This CDR3 has 12 residues. In DNA, the CDR3 is TGTGCCAGCAGCCGGGGTGGGAAGACCCAGTACTTC. It is translated as CASSRGGKTQYF.

In its sample, this clonotype was seen a few times. The V and J genes are TRBV20-1 and TRBJ2-3, with D perhaps being TRBD1 or TRBD2 (6 bases each). V dropped 0 bases and J dropped 5 bases, with 12 bases sitting between them. The CDR3 extends over 14 amino acids. Germline assignment: CDR1 DFQATT and CDR2 SNEGSKA (reference sequence). The CDR3 sequence is CSARDPGAEDTQYF. Written as DNA, the CDR3 is TGCAGTGCTAGAGATCCGGGGGCTGAAGATACGCAGTATTTT.

This clonotype was counted between two and nine times. V is TRBV11-1 and J is TRBJ2-1, with TRBD2 matching over 7 bases. V lost 4 bases to trimming and J lost 5 bases; unmatched junction nucleotides: 8. This CDR3 is 15 amino acids long. Germline CDR1 and CDR2: SGHAT and FQDESV (reference sequence). CDR3 amino acids: CASSSSGTTHNEQFF. DNA of the CDR3: TGTGCCAGCAGCTCCTCCGGGACTACCCACAATGAGCAGTTCTTC.

V is TRBV20-1 and J is TRBJ2-1; the D gene is possibly TRBD2 (5 bases). CDR1 is DFQATT, CDR2 SNEGSKA, per germline (reference sequence). Trimming cost V 5 bases and J 8 bases, with 22 bases left between them. The CDR3 runs to 15 residues. The CDR3 sequence is CSALRLTGVGYEQFF. As DNA, the CDR3 is TGCAGTGCTTTGCGATTAACCGGGGTCGGGTATGAGCAGTTCTTC.

This clonotype has a single count. The chain has TRBV5-5 and TRBJ1-2; D call uncertain. V lost 4 bases and J lost 11, with 15 bases in between. The germline CDR1 and CDR2 sequences are SGHKS and YYEKEE (reference sequence). CDR3 length: 12 residues. The CDR3 is CASSISTSLYTF. The CDR3 DNA reads TGTGCCAGCAGCATCTCGACTTCTTTATACACCTTC.

In its sample, this clonotype was seen many times. The J gene is TRBJ1-2, the V gene TRBV14; 9 bases are shared with TRBD1. The CDR3 has 15 residues. Germline CDR1 reads SGHDN; CDR2 reads FVKESK. Trimming took 0 bases from V and 11 from J; bases not matched to a gene: 10. CDR3 sequence reads: CASSQDPETGGRYTF. The DNA for the CDR3 is TGTGCCAGCAGCCAAGATCCTGAGACAGGGGGACGTTACACCTTC.

This clonotype appeared many times. The genes are TRBV29-1 and TRBJ2-1, with 7 bases identical to TRBD1. The germline V gene has CDR1 SQVTM and CDR2 ANQGSEA. The V segment lost 8 bases and the J segment 2 bases; nucleotides outside the gene matches: 9. The CDR3 sequence is 14 residues long. DNA of the CDR3: TGCAGCTCGTCGGGACAGACTACCTACAATGAGCAGTTCTTC. The encoded protein is CSSSGQTTYNEQFF.

This clonotype was detected ten times or more. The chain is built from TRBV5-1 and TRBJ1-1; 8 bases are a match to TRBD1. Germline V gives CDR1 SGHRS, CDR2 YFSETQ. This CDR3 spans 15 amino acids. The V segment lost 2 bases and the J segment 1 base; nucleotides outside the gene matches: 4. The CDR3 DNA reads TGCGCCAGCAGCTTATGGGACAGGCCGAACACTGAAGCTTTCTTT. This sequence encodes CASSLWDRPNTEAFF.

This clonotype was counted at least ten times. The chain couples TRBV4-3 to TRBJ2-1; 9 positions agree with TRBD2. CDR1 LGHNA and CDR2 YSLEER come from the germline V gene. The CDR3 spans 15 residues. J was trimmed by 7 bases and V by 3 bases; bases with no gene match: 7. The CDR3 sequence: CASSQVSGGKNEQFF. The DNA for the CDR3 is TGCGCCAGCAGCCAGGTTAGCGGGGGTAAGAATGAGCAGTTCTTC.

The sample holds a few counts of this clonotype. The gene calls are TRBV20-1 and TRBJ2-5; D tentatively reads TRBD1 or TRBD2 (5 bases each). V was cut by 0 bases and J by 6 bases, with 17 bases left in between. Germline CDR1 reads DFQATT; CDR2 reads SNEGSKA (reference sequence). The CDR3 runs 15 residues. In DNA, the CDR3 is TGCAGTGCTAGAGAGGGGGAAGTCCCCGGGAAGACCCAGTACTTC. Amino acids: CSAREGEVPGKTQYF.

This chain uses TRBV20-1 with TRBJ1-2, with no clear D. CDR1 is DFQATT and CDR2 is SNEGSKA in the germline V gene (reference sequence). The CDR3 consists of 12 residues. V lost 3 bases and J lost 8, with 13 bases in between. CDR3 in amino acids: CSARRDSGGYTF. As DNA, the CDR3 is TGCAGTGCTAGGAGAGACTCAGGCGGCTACACCTTC.

This clonotype has a count of ten or more. The chain combines TRBV7-8 with TRBJ2-7, with a weak D call TRBD1 (6 bases). The CDR3 loop spans 13 amino acids. V was pared by 5 bases and J by 2 bases, with 10 bases between. The germline V gene encodes CDR1 SGHVS and CDR2 FQNEAQ. In nucleotides, the CDR3 is TGTGCCAGCAGCAAGGGGGATCCCTACGAGCAGTACTTC. This gives the protein CASSKGDPYEQYF.

This clonotype was found many times. The chain is built from TRBV20-1 and TRBJ2-1; D is ambiguous. CDR1 is DFQATT, CDR2 SNEGSKA, per germline (reference sequence). Trimming cost V 5 bases and J 3 bases, with 20 bases left between them. This CDR3 has 16 amino acids. CDR3 sequence (DNA): TGCAGTGCTCTCCTTGAAACGCCGACTGTCTACAATGAGCAGTTCTTC. As protein: CSALLETPTVYNEQFF.

This clonotype was recorded many times. The chain couples TRBV7-9 to TRBJ2-1, with TRBD2 matching over 7 bases. The ends lost 3 bases at V and 3 bases at J; junction bases unmatched: 8. CDR1 is SEHNR, CDR2 FQNEAQ, per germline (reference sequence). There are 16 residues in the CDR3. The CDR3 DNA reads TGTGCCAGCAGCTTGGGAAGCGGGGCGATCTACAATGAGCAGTTCTTC. Encoded protein: CASSLGSGAIYNEQFF. The full variable domain, its missing parts supplied by reference TRBV7-9 and TRBJ2-1, is DTGVSQNPRHKITKRGQNVTFRCDPISEHNRLYWYRQTLGQGPEFLTYFQNEAQLEKSRLLSDRFSAERPKGSFSTLEIQRTEQGDSAMYLCASSLGSGAIYNEQFFGPGTRLTVL.

The V call is TRBV5-5, the J call TRBJ2-7; maybe TRBD1 (5 bases). This CDR3 is 14 amino acids long. Trimming cost V 2 bases and J 7 bases, with 16 bases left between them. Looked up from germline, CDR1 is SGHKS and CDR2 is YYEKEE (reference sequence). The CDR3 DNA reads TGTGCCAGCAGCTTTGGACACCTTTCTGGGGAGCAGTACTTC. Translated, it gives CASSFGHLSGEQYF.

J is TRBJ2-3 and V is TRBV28; D is uncertain. The CDR3 is 15 amino acids. CDR1 is MDHEN, CDR2 SYDVKM, per germline. Trimming shortened V by 5 bases and J by 8 bases, and 20 bases separated the two germline ends. The CDR3 sequence: CASSAPAAGHITQYF. The CDR3 region has the DNA TGTGCCAGCAGTGCCCCTGCCGCAGGCCACATTACGCAGTATTTT.

The J gene is TRBJ2-3, the V gene TRBV5-1; 7 bases are shared with TRBD1. V shed 0 bases, J shed 2 bases, and the junction held 3 bases outside the gene matches. CDR1 and CDR2 (germline): SGHRS, YFSETQ. The length of the CDR3 is 15 residues. The CDR3 region has the DNA TGCGCCAGCAGCTTGGAAGGGACAGTCACAGATACGCAGTATTTT. Residues: CASSLEGTVTDTQYF.

This clonotype was counted many times. V and J are TRBV11-2 and TRBJ2-7; D gene ambiguous. Germline CDR1 SGHAT, CDR2 FQNNGV. The CDR3 runs to 12 residues. V was shortened by 0 bases and J by 2 bases, with 2 bases between the two germline ends. The CDR3 nucleotides read TGTGCCAGCAGCTTAGAAACCTACGAGCAGTACGTC. This codes for CASSLETYEQYV.

This clonotype was observed a handful of times. The rearrangement uses TRBV20-1 and TRBJ1-1; the match to TRBD1 covers 9 bases. V lost 3 bases, J lost 3 bases, and 5 bases stayed unmatched. This CDR3 contains 14 residues. The germline CDR1 and CDR2 sequences are DFQATT and SNEGSKA (reference sequence). The CDR3 here is CSASLQGAYTEAFF. The CDR3 DNA is TGCAGTGCTAGTCTACAGGGGGCTTACACTGAAGCTTTCTTT.

This clonotype came up many times. The chain joins TRBV12-3 or TRBV12-4 to TRBJ1-6; D might be TRBD1 (5 bases). CDR3 length equals 14 residues. V gave up 8 bases and J gave up 7 bases, with 15 bases separating them. CDR3 in amino acids: CASRRRQLNSPLHF. The DNA of the CDR3 is TGTGCCAGCCGCCGAAGACAGCTGAATTCACCCCTCCACTTT.

This clonotype was counted at least ten times. The V gene is TRBV7-9, the J gene TRBJ2-4; 7 bases line up with TRBD1. The CDR3 consists of 13 residues. V trimming: 2 bases; J trimming: 14 bases; junction bases outside the gene matches: 9. The V gene's germline CDR1 is SEHNR and CDR2 FQNEAQ (reference sequence). The DNA of the CDR3 is TGTGCCAGCAGCTTAAGGGGACAGACAAAAAAGTACTTC. Translation: CASSLRGQTKKYF.

The chain uses TRBV6-5 and TRBJ1-1; maybe TRBD1 (5 bases). Trimming removed 4 bases at V and 11 bases at J, with 20 bases between. Germline CDR1 and CDR2: MNHEY and SVGAGI. The CDR3 runs 14 residues. CDR3 loop: CASSFTTATKEAFF. DNA of the CDR3: TGTGCCAGCAGTTTCACGACAGCGACAAAGGAGGCTTTCTTT.

This clonotype was detected only a few times. This chain links TRBV12-5 with TRBJ2-3; D is unresolved. The CDR3 spans 14 residues. Trimming removed 5 bases from V and 2 bases from J, with 11 bases in between. Looked up from germline, CDR1 is LGHNT and CDR2 is FRNRAP. The chain's CDR3 is CASGPGRATDTQYF. The CDR3 coding sequence is TGTGCTAGTGGTCCTGGTCGGGCCACAGATACGCAGTATTTT.